There are many counts of the clone carrying this T cell receptor beta chain. Antigen unknown. Described time point: sample taken at primary tumor resection. The donor population consisted of 72 patients with untreated, early-stage non-small cell lung cancer. Whole RNA was taken from tumor, nontumor lung or frozen PBMC; it was then sequenced unsorted. This record comes from a study of spatial heterogeneity in lung cancer. Study information: Sequencing consistently turned up more beta-chain sequences than alpha-chain sequences.

Whole-study results and caveats: For expanded intratumoral alpha and beta TCRs, counts tracked tumor mutation counts.

The CDR3 is 15 residues long. CDR1 and CDR2 from the germline V gene are PRHDT and FYEKMQ (reference sequence). Trimming took 5 bases from V and 7 from J, leaving 17 bases between them. Carried by each TCR cDNA molecule was a unique molecular identifier. MiXCR, applied by TCRdb to the 5' RACE reads, yields one record per CDR3 protein. The sample lists some 97,000 distinct CDR3 sequences, 4.4% seen once, with 21% in the top ten. This TCR came from a male donor with early-stage non-small cell lung cancer. The sequences come from lung tumor tissue, collected at surgery. The chain links TRBV13 to TRBJ2-2, with D uncertain. DNA of the CDR3: TGTGCCAGCAGCAAGCTTCTAGGGCTGCGCGGGGAGCTGTTTTTT. Translation gives CASSKLLGLRGELFF.